This passage covers 5 T cell receptor beta chains from one sample sequenced in a study of blood T cell repertoires in COVID-19 (dated by TCRdb to the early 2020s). Library prep was done by the immunoSEQ multiplex PCR assay. TCRdb retrieved this table from immuneACCESS and kept in-frame rearrangements only. Not all clones are present; in checked studies, unresolved V genes account for under half, and no reason is known for the remainder. For this sample the table gives approximately 330,000 clones, of which about 91% were detected only once. Clones ranked in the top ten supply just over 9.5% of the sample. The sample taken for sequencing was peripheral blood. The receptors originated from a man aged 25-40 years with COVID-19, enrolled during active disease.

V gene TRBV12-3 or TRBV12-4 combines with J gene TRBJ2-5; D possibly corresponds to TRBD2 (6 bases). This CDR3 is 13 amino acids long. The ends were cut back, 8 bases at V and 5 bases at J, with 15 bases in the middle. CDR3 sequence reads: CASLIWGEETQYF. The CDR3 DNA reads as TGTGCCAGCCTTATATGGGGGGAGGAGACCCAGTACTTC.

This chain uses TRBV11-2 with TRBJ2-3; 8 nucleotides agree with TRBD2. CDR1 is SGHAT, CDR2 FQNNGV, per germline. The CDR3 covers 15 residues. Unmatched junction bases numbered 8, after V lost 4 bases and J lost 5 bases. CDR3 in amino acids: CASSSGLGSLDTQYF. The DNA of the CDR3 is TGTGCCAGCAGCTCGGGACTAGGAAGTTTAGATACGCAGTATTTT.

This chain links TRBV4-1 with TRBJ2-3, with TRBD1 identical over 9 bases. Germline CDR1 is MGHRA and CDR2 is YSYEKL. The CDR3 spans 15 residues. Trimming took 0 bases from V and 5 from J; bases not matched to a gene: 3. The CDR3 reads CASSQEGQGGDTQYF. Written as DNA, the CDR3 is TGCGCCAGCAGCCAAGAGGGACAGGGCGGAGATACGCAGTATTTT.

The chain carries TRBV3-1 (or the pseudogene TRBV3-2) and TRBJ2-1; D is ambiguous. The V end was cut by 0 bases, the J end by 3 bases, with 9 bases between. The CDR3 covers 15 residues. Germline values: CDR1 LGHDT, CDR2 YNNKEL (reference sequence). The CDR3 is CASSQDLSSYNEQFF. In nucleotides, the CDR3 is TGTGCCAGCAGCCAAGATCTTAGCAGCTACAATGAGCAGTTCTTC.

A note on this clone: In the same sample, other DNA sequences code for this CDR3. V and J are TRBV27 and TRBJ2-7; the match to TRBD1 covers 10 bases. The CDR3 sequence is 14 residues long. V was clipped by 4 bases and J by 1 base; unmatched bases: 1. Per germline, CDR1 MNHEY and CDR2 SMNVEV (reference sequence). Here the CDR3 reads CASSSGQGSYEQYF. CDR3 sequence (DNA): TGTGCCAGCAGTTCGGGACAGGGGTCCTACGAGCAGTACTTC.